This section outlines one TCR beta chain sequence together with its context. This record comes from a study of OX40 agonist ivuxolimab in advanced cancers. The CDR3 has 11 amino acids. Assay used: immunoSEQ multiplex PCR; TCRdb lists only in-frame clones, some missing. The repertoire includes 75,000 to 100,000 clones, under 95% of them detected once, and over 0.7% sits in the top ten. Sample: CD4+ or CD8+ T cells sorted from blood, taken in a trial of the OX40 agonist ivuxolimab. The chain combines TRBV7-5 with TRBJ2-1; the tabulated D call, TRBD2, remains unverified against the DNA. TRBV7-5 is classified as a pseudogene. The TCR comes from an adult with an advanced solid tumor such as melanoma, head and neck, liver or kidney cancer. CDR3 DNA sequence: TGTGCCAGAAGCTATAGTAATGAGCAGTTCTTC. Its translation is CARSYSNEQFF.